These T cell receptor beta chains were read from a single sample in a study of chemoradiotherapy in HPV16-positive cancers. The method was immunoSEQ multiplex PCR; TCRdb's version includes in-frame clones alone and lacks a portion of them. The sample lists 3,500 to 5,500 clones; almost 90% were seen once. This material was acquired from a patient who underwent chemoradiotherapy. The receptors were sampled from a human donor with HPV-associated anogenital cancer. CDR3s include the opening cysteine and the closing phenylalanine or tryptophan. The order of the fields is J gene, clone size, CDR3 length, D gene, V gene, CDR3 protein, CDR3 DNA. D genes are given only for firm matches. Size values are once, few and many counts, or a class for expanded clones, and some rows have none.

j_call: TRBJ2-7; clone_size: few; cdr3_length: 13; d_call: -; v_call: TRBV5-1; cdr3_aa: CASSWDKTYEQYF; cdr3_nt: TGCGCCAGCAGCTGGGACAAAACCTACGAGCAGTACTTC
j_call: TRBJ1-5; clone_size: -; cdr3_length: 16; d_call: -; v_call: TRBV5-6; cdr3_aa: CASSFGGVRDNQPQHF; cdr3_nt: TGTGCCAGCAGCTTTGGAGGGGTCAGGGACAATCAGCCCCAGCATTTT
j_call: TRBJ1-1; clone_size: -; cdr3_length: 12; d_call: -; v_call: TRBV6-5; cdr3_aa: CASSYENTEAFF; cdr3_nt: TGTGCCAGCAGTTACGAGAACACTGAAGCTTTCTTT
j_call: TRBJ1-3; clone_size: -; cdr3_length: 15; d_call: -; v_call: TRBV7-2; cdr3_aa: CASSFGTGLGNTIYF; cdr3_nt: TGTGCCAGCAGCTTCGGAACAGGGCTTGGAAACACCATATATTTT
j_call: TRBJ2-7; clone_size: -; cdr3_length: 13; d_call: -; v_call: TRBV25-1; cdr3_aa: CASSDIQSYEQYF; cdr3_nt: TGTGCCAGCAGTGATATCCAGAGCTACGAGCAGTACTTC
j_call: TRBJ1-1; clone_size: -; cdr3_length: 16; d_call: TRBD1; v_call: TRBV18; cdr3_aa: CASSPRGTGGNTEAFF; cdr3_nt: TGTGCCAGCTCTCCACGAGGGACAGGGGGGAACACTGAAGCTTTCTTT
j_call: TRBJ2-2; clone_size: -; cdr3_length: 15; d_call: -; v_call: TRBV12-5; cdr3_aa: CASGFSAGPPGELFF; cdr3_nt: TGTGCTAGTGGTTTTTCCGCAGGGCCCCCCGGGGAGCTGTTTTTT
j_call: TRBJ1-1; clone_size: once; cdr3_length: 14; d_call: -; v_call: TRBV6-5; cdr3_aa: CASSYSGGRAEAFF; cdr3_nt: TGTGCCAGCAGTTACTCGGGTGGGAGGGCTGAAGCTTTCTTT
j_call: TRBJ1-1; clone_size: -; cdr3_length: 13; d_call: -; v_call: TRBV18; cdr3_aa: CASSQGWGTEAFF; cdr3_nt: TGTGCCAGCTCACAGGGCTGGGGCACTGAAGCTTTCTTT
j_call: TRBJ2-6; clone_size: -; cdr3_length: 15; d_call: -; v_call: TRBV6-4; cdr3_aa: CASSDGSSGANVLTF; cdr3_nt: TGTGCCAGCAGTGACGGGAGCTCTGGGGCCAACGTCCTGACTTTC
j_call: TRBJ1-2; clone_size: -; cdr3_length: 14; d_call: -; v_call: TRBV7-9; cdr3_aa: CASSLEVANYGYTF; cdr3_nt: TGTGCCAGCAGCTTAGAGGTAGCTAACTATGGCTACACCTTC
j_call: TRBJ2-1; clone_size: -; cdr3_length: 15; d_call: TRBD2; v_call: TRBV14; cdr3_aa: CASSQAGGPHNEQFF; cdr3_nt: TGTGCCAGCAGCCAAGCGGGGGGACCCCACAATGAGCAGTTCTTC
j_call: TRBJ2-5; clone_size: -; cdr3_length: 11; d_call: -; v_call: TRBV19; cdr3_aa: CASSIRETQYF; cdr3_nt: TGTGCCAGTAGTATACGAGAGACCCAGTACTTC
j_call: TRBJ2-3; clone_size: -; cdr3_length: 15; d_call: TRBD2; v_call: TRBV30; cdr3_aa: CAWSGLAGTTDTQYF; cdr3_nt: TGTGCCTGGAGTGGACTAGCGGGGACCACAGATACGCAGTATTTT
j_call: TRBJ1-2; clone_size: -; cdr3_length: 13; d_call: -; v_call: TRBV5-1; cdr3_aa: CASSEGGNYGYTF; cdr3_nt: TGCGCCAGCAGCGAAGGGGGAAACTATGGCTACACCTTC
j_call: TRBJ1-2; clone_size: -; cdr3_length: 14; d_call: -; v_call: TRBV7-9; cdr3_aa: CASSLGPANYGYTF; cdr3_nt: TGTGCCAGCAGCTTAGGCCCTGCTAACTATGGCTACACCTTC
j_call: TRBJ1-6; clone_size: -; cdr3_length: 15; d_call: -; v_call: TRBV9; cdr3_aa: CASSGVGTYNSPLHF; cdr3_nt: TGTGCCAGCAGCGGGGTAGGGACCTATAATTCACCCCTCCACTTT
j_call: TRBJ2-3; clone_size: -; cdr3_length: 16; d_call: -; v_call: TRBV7-9; cdr3_aa: CASSLMGRGYTDTQYF; cdr3_nt: TGTGCCAGCAGCTTAATGGGCAGGGGCTACACAGATACGCAGTATTTT
j_call: TRBJ1-2; clone_size: -; cdr3_length: 15; d_call: TRBD1; v_call: TRBV5-1; cdr3_aa: CASSLTQGRLYGYTF; cdr3_nt: TGCGCCAGCAGCCTTACACAGGGGCGGCTCTATGGCTACACCTTC
j_call: TRBJ2-1; clone_size: -; cdr3_length: 11; d_call: -; v_call: TRBV7-6; cdr3_aa: CASSEANEQFF; cdr3_nt: TGTGCCAGCAGCGAAGCCAATGAGCAGTTCTTC
j_call: TRBJ1-2; clone_size: few; cdr3_length: 14; d_call: -; v_call: TRBV25-1; cdr3_aa: CASSESDGYYGYTF; cdr3_nt: TGTGCCAGCAGTGAATCGGACGGGTACTATGGCTACACCTTC
j_call: TRBJ2-2; clone_size: -; cdr3_length: 14; d_call: -; v_call: TRBV6-6; cdr3_aa: CASSYLGGAGELFF; cdr3_nt: TGTGCCAGCAGTTACTTGGGCGGGGCCGGGGAGCTGTTTTTT
j_call: TRBJ1-2; clone_size: -; cdr3_length: 14; d_call: TRBD1; v_call: TRBV2; cdr3_aa: CASRVGQATEGYTF; cdr3_nt: TGTGCCAGCAGGGTCGGACAGGCGACCGAGGGCTACACCTTC
j_call: TRBJ2-7; clone_size: -; cdr3_length: 15; d_call: -; v_call: TRBV18; cdr3_aa: CASSPIGTPVSEQYF; cdr3_nt: TGTGCCAGCTCACCCATAGGGACGCCAGTCAGCGAGCAGTACTTC
j_call: TRBJ2-6; clone_size: -; cdr3_length: 16; d_call: TRBD1; v_call: TRBV2; cdr3_aa: CASSDRTGSGANVLTF; cdr3_nt: TGTGCCAGCAGTGACCGGACAGGCTCTGGGGCCAACGTCCTGACTTTC
j_call: TRBJ1-6; clone_size: -; cdr3_length: 22; d_call: TRBD1; v_call: TRBV28; cdr3_aa: CASVWAPWTGKDVKSYNSPLHF; cdr3_nt: TGTGCCAGCGTCTGGGCTCCTTGGACAGGGAAAGACGTCAAGTCCTATAATTCACCCCTCCACTTT
j_call: TRBJ2-7; clone_size: -; cdr3_length: 14; d_call: TRBD1; v_call: TRBV7-9; cdr3_aa: CASSFGTASYEQYF; cdr3_nt: TGTGCCAGCAGCTTTGGGACAGCTTCCTACGAGCAGTACTTC
j_call: TRBJ1-1; clone_size: few; cdr3_length: 15; d_call: -; v_call: TRBV2; cdr3_aa: CASSEVMGRGKITFF; cdr3_nt: TGTGCCAGCAGTGAAGTCATGGGTCGAGGGAAAATCACTTTCTTT
j_call: TRBJ1-3; clone_size: -; cdr3_length: 16; d_call: TRBD1; v_call: TRBV9; cdr3_aa: CASSAGQDTSGNTIYF; cdr3_nt: TGTGCCAGCAGCGCCGGACAGGACACCTCTGGAAACACCATATATTTT
j_call: TRBJ1-1; clone_size: -; cdr3_length: 13; d_call: -; v_call: TRBV18; cdr3_aa: CASSPGHSTEAFF; cdr3_nt: TGTGCCAGCTCACCGGGACATTCCACTGAAGCTTTCTTT
j_call: TRBJ2-7; clone_size: -; cdr3_length: 16; d_call: -; v_call: TRBV4-1; cdr3_aa: CASSQLTAVPLYEQYF; cdr3_nt: TGCGCCAGCAGCCAGCTCACCGCAGTCCCCCTCTACGAGCAGTACTTC
j_call: TRBJ1-1; clone_size: -; cdr3_length: 13; d_call: -; v_call: TRBV7-2; cdr3_aa: CASSLYENTEAFF; cdr3_nt: TGTGCCAGCAGCTTATATGAGAACACTGAAGCTTTCTTT
j_call: TRBJ1-4; clone_size: -; cdr3_length: 15; d_call: -; v_call: TRBV4-1; cdr3_aa: CASSQVGGTNEKLFF; cdr3_nt: TGCGCCAGCAGCCAAGTAGGGGGAACTAATGAAAAACTGTTTTTT
j_call: TRBJ2-3; clone_size: -; cdr3_length: 13; d_call: -; v_call: TRBV5-6; cdr3_aa: CASSKDYTDTQYF; cdr3_nt: TGTGCCAGCAGCAAGGACTACACAGATACGCAGTATTTT
j_call: TRBJ1-2; clone_size: -; cdr3_length: 13; d_call: -; v_call: TRBV2; cdr3_aa: CASSELGQSGYTF; cdr3_nt: TGTGCCAGCAGTGAGTTGGGGCAGTCGGGCTACACCTTC
j_call: TRBJ1-2; clone_size: -; cdr3_length: 14; d_call: -; v_call: TRBV6-6; cdr3_aa: CASSYSGDRDGYTF; cdr3_nt: TGTGCCAGCAGTTATTCAGGGGATCGGGATGGCTACACCTTC
j_call: TRBJ1-1; clone_size: -; cdr3_length: 12; d_call: -; v_call: TRBV11-1; cdr3_aa: CASSLQGTEAFF; cdr3_nt: TGTGCCAGCAGCTTGCAGGGCACTGAAGCTTTCTTT
j_call: TRBJ2-2; clone_size: -; cdr3_length: 13; d_call: -; v_call: TRBV6-6; cdr3_aa: CASSQTSTGELFF; cdr3_nt: TGTGCCAGCAGTCAGACCAGCACCGGGGAGCTGTTTTTT
j_call: TRBJ1-6; clone_size: -; cdr3_length: 14; d_call: -; v_call: TRBV19; cdr3_aa: CASTPRGASSPLHF; cdr3_nt: TGTGCCAGTACCCCGCGGGGGGCAAGTTCACCCCTCCACTTT
j_call: TRBJ1-1; clone_size: once; cdr3_length: 12; d_call: -; v_call: TRBV30; cdr3_aa: CAWSTSKTEAFF; cdr3_nt: TGTGCCTGGAGTACATCGAAAACTGAAGCTTTCTTT
j_call: TRBJ2-3; clone_size: -; cdr3_length: 16; d_call: -; v_call: TRBV14; cdr3_aa: CASSQGVSLSTDTQYF; cdr3_nt: TGTGCCAGCAGCCAAGGGGTGTCCCTTAGCACAGATACGCAGTATTTT
j_call: TRBJ2-5; clone_size: -; cdr3_length: 17; d_call: -; v_call: TRBV2; cdr3_aa: CASRRRPNLGYQETQYF; cdr3_nt: TGTGCCAGCAGACGACGACCTAACCTGGGGTACCAAGAGACCCAGTACTTC
j_call: TRBJ2-1; clone_size: -; cdr3_length: 18; d_call: TRBD2; v_call: TRBV7-2; cdr3_aa: CASSFPKRGGSSYNEQFF; cdr3_nt: TGTGCCAGCAGCTTTCCTAAGCGGGGGGGGAGCTCCTACAATGAGCAGTTCTTC
j_call: TRBJ2-3; clone_size: -; cdr3_length: 15; d_call: TRBD2; v_call: TRBV25-1; cdr3_aa: CASSESAGGGDTQYF; cdr3_nt: TGTGCCAGCAGTGAGTCGGCGGGGGGGGGAGATACGCAGTATTTT
j_call: TRBJ2-7; clone_size: -; cdr3_length: 14; d_call: -; v_call: TRBV7-8; cdr3_aa: CASSLAQITYEQYF; cdr3_nt: TGTGCCAGCAGCTTAGCCCAGATAACCTACGAGCAGTACTTC
j_call: TRBJ2-1; clone_size: once; cdr3_length: 19; d_call: -; v_call: TRBV10-3; cdr3_aa: CAISEAIGGLGGPNNEQFF; cdr3_nt: TGTGCCATCAGTGAGGCTATCGGGGGTTTGGGGGGACCGAACAATGAGCAGTTCTTC
j_call: TRBJ2-2; clone_size: -; cdr3_length: 14; d_call: -; v_call: TRBV7-8; cdr3_aa: CASSLSQATGELFF; cdr3_nt: TGTGCCAGCAGCTTAAGCCAGGCTACCGGGGAGCTGTTTTTT
j_call: TRBJ2-1; clone_size: -; cdr3_length: 13; d_call: -; v_call: TRBV27; cdr3_aa: CASSLNSGDEQFF; cdr3_nt: TGTGCCAGCAGTTTAAACTCGGGTGATGAGCAGTTCTTC